Below, 12 T cell receptor beta chains from the same sample are listed, as sequenced in a study of chemoradiotherapy in HPV16-positive cancers. The method was immunoSEQ multiplex PCR; TCRdb's version includes in-frame clones alone and lacks a portion of them. The sample records 7,700 or so clones, approximately 73% being singletons. This sample was gathered from a patient who underwent chemoradiotherapy. These receptors all come from a human donor with HPV-associated anogenital cancer.

The chain couples TRBV15 to TRBJ1-1, with unresolved D. Germline CDR1 and CDR2: LNHNV and YYDKDF (reference sequence). The CDR3 contains 13 residues. V shed 3 bases and J shed 2 bases, with 7 bases lying between them. CDR3 bases: TGTGCCACCAGCAGTCAGGAAAACACTGAAGCTTTCTTT. Amino acids: CATSSQENTEAFF.

The chain combines TRBV9 with TRBJ1-3, with D possibly being TRBD1 (5 bases). With 3 bases removed from V and 3 bases from J, the gap between germline ends came to 13 bases. This CDR3 spans 15 amino acids. The germline CDR1 and CDR2 sequences are SGDLS and YYNGEE. The CDR3 DNA sequence: TGTGCCAGCAGCGATCAGGGTTTGGGTGGAAACACCATATATTTT. It is translated as CASSDQGLGGNTIYF.

The chain combines TRBV6-5 with TRBJ1-1; TRBD1 is a possible D gene (5 bases). Germline CDR1 MNHEY, CDR2 SVGAGI. CDR3 length: 11 amino acids. The ends were cut back, 4 bases at V and 11 bases at J, with 11 bases in the middle. The CDR3 protein is CASSLGTGAFF. The CDR3 nucleotides are TGTGCCAGCAGTTTAGGGACTGGGGCTTTCTTT.

The rearrangement joins TRBV7-2 to TRBJ2-7, with TRBD2 matching 8 bases. V dropped 4 bases and J dropped 4; count of bases not matched to a gene: 9. The CDR3 loop spans 15 amino acids. Germline lookup yields CDR1 SGHTA and CDR2 FQGNSA. The CDR3 coding sequence is TGTGCCAGCAGCTATGACCCCGCTAGCGGGTACGAGCAGTACTTC. Amino acid sequence: CASSYDPASGYEQYF.

Here the CDR3 reads CASSLEGDLRYTF. Written as DNA, the CDR3 is TGTGCCAGCAGCTTAGAAGGGGATCTACGCTACACCTTC. V usage is TRBV7-8 and J usage is TRBJ1-2; D is possibly TRBD1 (5 bases). Germline lookup yields CDR1 SGHVS and CDR2 FQNEAQ. The CDR3 extends over 13 amino acids. Trimming removed 1 base from V and 9 bases from J, with 12 bases in between.

A few counts support this clone. The CDR3 here is CASSPPTNLNTEAFF. CDR3 nucleotide sequence: TGTGCCAGCAGTCCCCCGACAAATTTGAACACTGAAGCTTTCTTT. The rearrangement uses TRBV27 and TRBJ1-1; D gene unclear. V was trimmed by 5 bases and J by 0 bases, leaving 13 bases between them. The CDR3 loop spans 15 amino acids. Germline assignment: CDR1 MNHEY and CDR2 SMNVEV (reference sequence).

This clone was detected a few times. This chain joins TRBV15 and TRBJ1-5; D may be TRBD1 (6 bases). Germline CDR1 and CDR2: LNHNV and YYDKDF (reference sequence). The CDR3 has 13 residues. V was trimmed by 5 bases and J by 5 bases, leaving 10 bases between them. The chain's CDR3 is CATSSGAHQPQHF. The CDR3 bases are TGTGCCACCAGCTCAGGGGCCCATCAGCCCCAGCATTTT.

The rearrangement joins TRBV5-1 to TRBJ1-6; no clear D gene. Germline CDR1 is SGHRS and CDR2 is YFSETQ. Trimming took off 0 bases at V and 8 bases at J, with 9 bases between the two ends. This CDR3 has 14 amino acids. The CDR3 coding sequence is TGCGCCAGCAGCTTGGAGGCAGACTATTCACCCCTCCACTTT. The encoded protein is CASSLEADYSPLHF.

The V gene is TRBV4-1, the J gene TRBJ2-5; no clear D gene. This CDR3 region has 15 residues. Germline V lookup: CDR1 MGHRA, CDR2 YSYEKL. V was trimmed by 4 bases and J by 5 bases, leaving 17 bases between them. The CDR3 nucleotides are TGCGCCAGCAGCCTCCCCTTCCCTCCTGGGGAGACCCAGTACTTC. This gives the protein CASSLPFPPGETQYF.

The chain carries TRBV4-3 and TRBJ2-2, with 8 bases aligning to TRBD2. V shed 2 bases, J shed 4 bases, and the junction held 9 bases outside the gene matches. This CDR3 comprises 17 residues. Germline loops: CDR1 LGHNA, CDR2 YSLEER. Here the CDR3 DNA reads TGCGCCAGCAGCCAATCCCCGGGGGGGGTGAGCACCGGGGAGCTGTTTTTT. Amino acid sequence: CASSQSPGGVSTGELFF.

CDR3 residues: CASSDRGRNGGYTF. The CDR3, as DNA: TGTGCCAGCAGTGACAGGGGGCGTAATGGTGGCTACACCTTC. The gene calls are TRBV6-4 and TRBJ1-2; 7 nucleotides agree with TRBD1. This CDR3 comprises 14 residues. V trimming: 2 bases; J trimming: 7 bases; junction bases outside the gene matches: 7. Per germline, CDR1 MRHNA and CDR2 SNTAGT.

The chain links TRBV5-4 to TRBJ2-7; 11 positions agree with TRBD1. Per the germline V gene, CDR1 is SGHNT and CDR2 is YYREEE (reference sequence). V was clipped by 0 bases and J by 2 bases; unmatched bases: 1. The CDR3 loop spans 15 amino acids. The CDR3 region is CASSLEGQGAYEQYV. The CDR3 bases are TGTGCCAGCAGCTTGGAGGGACAGGGGGCCTACGAGCAGTACGTC.